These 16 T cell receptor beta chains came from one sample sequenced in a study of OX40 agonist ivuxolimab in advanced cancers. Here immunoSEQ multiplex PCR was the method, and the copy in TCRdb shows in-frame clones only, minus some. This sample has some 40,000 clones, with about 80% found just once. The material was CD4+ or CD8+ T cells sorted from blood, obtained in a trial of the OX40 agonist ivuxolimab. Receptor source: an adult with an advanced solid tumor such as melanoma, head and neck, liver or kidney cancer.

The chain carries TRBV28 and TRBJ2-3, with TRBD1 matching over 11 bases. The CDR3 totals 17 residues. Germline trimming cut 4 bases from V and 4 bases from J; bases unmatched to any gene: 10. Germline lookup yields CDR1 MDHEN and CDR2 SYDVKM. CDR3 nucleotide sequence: TGTGCCAGCAGTTCGAGAGACGGGACAGGGGGGGCAGATACGCAGTATTTT. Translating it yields CASSSRDGTGGADTQYF.

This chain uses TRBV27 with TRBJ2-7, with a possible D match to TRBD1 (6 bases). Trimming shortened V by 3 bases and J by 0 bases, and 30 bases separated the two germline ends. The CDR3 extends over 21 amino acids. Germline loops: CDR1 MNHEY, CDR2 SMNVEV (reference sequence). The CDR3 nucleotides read TGTGCCAGCAGTTTCCGTTCAACAAGGGGCCCTGTACAGGGCTACTCCTACGAGCAGTACTTC. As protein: CASSFRSTRGPVQGYSYEQYF.

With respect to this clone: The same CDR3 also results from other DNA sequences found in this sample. CDR3 protein: CASSLAGGGQPQHF. CDR3 in DNA: TGTGCCAGCAGCTTAGCGGGAGGGGGACAGCCCCAGCATTTT. The chain combines TRBV7-9 with TRBJ1-5; tentatively, D is TRBD1 (6 bases). In germline, CDR1 is SEHNR, CDR2 FQNEAQ (reference sequence). Deletions cut 0 bases from V and 7 bases from J, with 10 bases between. The CDR3 extends over 14 amino acids.

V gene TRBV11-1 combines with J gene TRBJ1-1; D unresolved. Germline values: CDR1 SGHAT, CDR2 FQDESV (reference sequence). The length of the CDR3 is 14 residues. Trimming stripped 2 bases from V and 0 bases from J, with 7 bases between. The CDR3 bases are TGTGCCAGCAGCTTACTAGGGTTGAACACTGAAGCTTTCTTT. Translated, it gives CASSLLGLNTEAFF.

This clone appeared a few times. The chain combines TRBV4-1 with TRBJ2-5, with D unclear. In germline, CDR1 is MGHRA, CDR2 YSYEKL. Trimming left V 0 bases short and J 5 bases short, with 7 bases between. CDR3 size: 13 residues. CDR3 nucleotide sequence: TGCGCCAGCAGCCAAGAGCGGCGGGAGACCCAGTACTTC. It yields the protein CASSQERRETQYF.

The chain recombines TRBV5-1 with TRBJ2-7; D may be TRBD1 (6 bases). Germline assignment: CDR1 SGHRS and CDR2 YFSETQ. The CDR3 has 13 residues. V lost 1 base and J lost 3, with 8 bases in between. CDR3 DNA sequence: TGCGCCAGCAGCTTGACAGGGTACTACGAGCAGTACTTC. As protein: CASSLTGYYEQYF.

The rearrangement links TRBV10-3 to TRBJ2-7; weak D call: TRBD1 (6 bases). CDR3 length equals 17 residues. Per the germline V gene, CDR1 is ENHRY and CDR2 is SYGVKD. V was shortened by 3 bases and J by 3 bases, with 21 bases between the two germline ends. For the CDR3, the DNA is TGTGCCATCAGTGACCCTAAAGTGGAGCAGGGGTTCTACGAGCAGTACTTC. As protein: CAISDPKVEQGFYEQYF.

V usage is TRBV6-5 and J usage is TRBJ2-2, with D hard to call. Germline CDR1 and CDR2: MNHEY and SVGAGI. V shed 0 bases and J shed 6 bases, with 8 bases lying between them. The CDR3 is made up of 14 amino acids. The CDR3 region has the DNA TGTGCCAGCAGTTACTCGAATGGGCCCGGGGAGCTGTTTTTT. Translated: CASSYSNGPGELFF.

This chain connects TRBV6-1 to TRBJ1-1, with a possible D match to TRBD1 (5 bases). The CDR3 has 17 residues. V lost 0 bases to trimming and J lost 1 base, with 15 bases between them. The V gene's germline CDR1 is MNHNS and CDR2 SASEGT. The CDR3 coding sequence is TGTGCCAGCAGTGAAGCATCGTGGGGGACGGCGAACACTGAAGCTTTCTTT. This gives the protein CASSEASWGTANTEAFF.

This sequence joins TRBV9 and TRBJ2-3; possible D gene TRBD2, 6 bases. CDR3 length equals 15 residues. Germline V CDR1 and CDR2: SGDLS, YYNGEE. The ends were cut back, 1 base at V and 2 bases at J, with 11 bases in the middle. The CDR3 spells CASSVMEGNTDTQYF. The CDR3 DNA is TGTGCCAGCAGCGTAATGGAGGGGAACACAGATACGCAGTATTTT.

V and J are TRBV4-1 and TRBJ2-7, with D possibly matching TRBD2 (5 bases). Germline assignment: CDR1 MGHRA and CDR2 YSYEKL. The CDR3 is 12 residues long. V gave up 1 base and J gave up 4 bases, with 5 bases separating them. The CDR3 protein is CASSQAGYEQYF. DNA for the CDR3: TGCGCCAGCAGCCAAGCGGGGTACGAGCAGTACTTC.

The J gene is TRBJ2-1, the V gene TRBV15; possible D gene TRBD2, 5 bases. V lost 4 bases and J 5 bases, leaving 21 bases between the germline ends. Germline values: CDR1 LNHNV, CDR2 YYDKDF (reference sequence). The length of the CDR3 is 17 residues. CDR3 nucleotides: TGTGCCACCAGCAAAAACCCGACTATTCCACAAGACAATGAGCAGTTCTTC. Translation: CATSKNPTIPQDNEQFF.

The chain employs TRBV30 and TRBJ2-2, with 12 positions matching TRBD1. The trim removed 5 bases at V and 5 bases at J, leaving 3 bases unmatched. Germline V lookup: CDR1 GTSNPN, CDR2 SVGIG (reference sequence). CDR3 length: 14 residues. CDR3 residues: CAWWDRGRTGELFF. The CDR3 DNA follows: TGTGCCTGGTGGGACAGGGGGCGAACCGGGGAGCTGTTTTTT.

In DNA, the CDR3 is TGTGCCAGCAGCTTAGACGGGGGCGGTGAAGCTTTCTTT. This translates into CASSLDGGGEAFF. V usage is TRBV11-2 and J usage is TRBJ1-1; D might be TRBD1 (6 bases). CDR1 and CDR2 from the germline V gene are SGHAT and FQNNGV. Trimming cost V 0 bases and J 7 bases, with 9 bases left between them. The length of the CDR3 is 13 residues.

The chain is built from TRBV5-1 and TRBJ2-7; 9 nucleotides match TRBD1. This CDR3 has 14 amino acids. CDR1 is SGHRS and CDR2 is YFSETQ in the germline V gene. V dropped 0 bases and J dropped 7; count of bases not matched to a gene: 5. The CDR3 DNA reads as TGCGCCAGCAGCTTGGAACAGGGGGCACGGGAGCAGTACTTC. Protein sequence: CASSLEQGAREQYF.

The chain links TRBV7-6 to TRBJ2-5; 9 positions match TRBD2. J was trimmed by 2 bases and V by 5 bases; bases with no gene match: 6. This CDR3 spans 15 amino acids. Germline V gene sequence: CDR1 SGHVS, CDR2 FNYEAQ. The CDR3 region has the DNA TGTGCCAGCAGCGCTCGACTAGCGGAACAAGAGACCCAGTACTTC. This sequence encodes CASSARLAEQETQYF.